The 32 T cell receptor beta chains given below trace back to one sample, sequenced in a study of T cells after yellow fever vaccination. TCRdb redid the calling of the 5' RACE reads with MiXCR, one entry per CDR3 protein. The repertoire has about 200,000 distinct CDR3 sequences, roughly 3% of them found once; the top ten carry 2.5% to 3.5%. Sequenced here: CD4+ T cells sorted from PBMCs, sampled 10 days after the yellow fever booster vaccination. The receptors shown here come from a man in his late teens or twenties who received the YFV17D yellow fever vaccine.

This clonotype has a count of ten or more. The chain employs TRBV20-1 and TRBJ1-6; D unclear. The germline V gene encodes CDR1 DFQATT and CDR2 SNEGSKA (reference sequence). Trimming shortened V by 0 bases and J by 10 bases, and 13 bases separated the two germline ends. The CDR3 runs 14 residues. CDR3 nucleotide sequence: TGCAGTGCTAGAGATGGCAGGACGTTCTCACCCCTCCACTTT. Translating gives CSARDGRTFSPLHF.

The rearrangement joins TRBV4-2 to TRBJ1-1, with TRBD1 matching 10 bases. This CDR3 has 16 amino acids. Trimming took 3 bases from V and 7 from J; bases not matched to a gene: 11. CDR1 is LGHNA and CDR2 is YNFKEQ in the germline V gene. The CDR3 DNA reads TGTGCCAGCAGCCATGGGACTGCCTGGACAGGGGGTGAAGCTTTCTTT. It specifies CASSHGTAWTGGEAFF.

The chain links TRBV6-2 or TRBV6-3 to TRBJ1-1, with D hard to call. Germline-derived CDR1 and CDR2 are MNHEY and SVGEGT. CDR3 length: 13 residues. The germline V and J ends were trimmed by 7 bases and 5 bases, with 14 bases remaining between them. CDR3 amino acids: CASITAGGTEAFF. The CDR3 region has the DNA TGTGCCAGCATCACCGCGGGTGGGACTGAAGCTTTCTTT.

The chain carries TRBV6-6 and TRBJ2-5, with D perhaps matching TRBD1 (6 bases). Germline lookup yields CDR1 MNHNY and CDR2 SVGAGI (reference sequence). CDR3 length: 12 residues. Trimming stripped 11 bases from V and 1 base from J, with 11 bases between. CDR3: CAASDSQETQYF. The CDR3 DNA is TGTGCCGCCTCGGACAGCCAAGAGACCCAGTACTTC.

This clonotype was seen a few times. V is TRBV10-3 and J is TRBJ2-6; 7 bases line up with TRBD1. V dropped 4 bases and J dropped 1; count of bases not matched to a gene: 4. There are 16 residues in the CDR3. Germline V CDR1 and CDR2: ENHRY, SYGVKD. The CDR3 bases are TGTGCCATCAGTGGGGACAGATATTCTGGGGCCAACGTCCTGACTTTC. As protein: CAISGDRYSGANVLTF.

This clonotype appeared a few times. This rearrangement joins TRBV6-5 to TRBJ1-1; D is unresolved. V was pared by 2 bases and J by 4 bases, with 20 bases between. This CDR3 comprises 17 residues. In germline, CDR1 is MNHEY, CDR2 SVGAGI. The CDR3: CASSYKFGWDPSTEAFF. In DNA form, the CDR3 reads TGTGCCAGCAGTTACAAATTTGGCTGGGATCCGAGCACTGAAGCTTTCTTT.

There are a few counts of this clonotype. The CDR3 DNA reads TGTGCCATTTGGGCGGGAGATGGCTACACCTTC. Translating gives CAIWAGDGYTF. V is TRBV7-7 and J is TRBJ1-2; unclear D gene. This CDR3 region has 11 residues. CDR1 is SSHAT, CDR2 FNYEAQ, per germline (reference sequence). With 10 bases removed from V and 6 bases from J, the gap between germline ends came to 12 bases.

This clonotype was counted only a few times. The V call is TRBV7-2, the J call TRBJ2-7; D remains unclear. The CDR3 loop spans 13 amino acids. The V and J ends lost 1 base and 5 bases respectively, with 9 bases between them. Germline V gives CDR1 SGHTA, CDR2 FQGNSA. As DNA, the CDR3 is TGTGCCAGCAGCTTAGATAAGCAGGACGAGCAGTACGTC. It encodes CASSLDKQDEQYV.

This clonotype showed up just a few times. V usage is TRBV14 and J usage is TRBJ1-5; TRBD1 is a possible D gene (5 bases). V lost 2 bases, J lost 9 bases, and 11 bases lay in between. The CDR3 extends over 13 amino acids. Germline-derived CDR1 and CDR2 are SGHDN and FVKESK. In DNA, the CDR3 is TGTGCCAGCAGCCAATACAGGTTACCGCCCCAGCATTTT. Translated, it gives CASSQYRLPPQHF.

This chain joins TRBV6-5 and TRBJ2-7, with 7 bases identical to TRBD1. J lost 3 bases, V lost 6 bases, and 14 bases had no gene match. CDR1 MNHEY and CDR2 SVGAGI come from the germline V gene. This CDR3 has 16 amino acids. CDR3 residues: CASRLSPTGESYEQYF. Here the CDR3 DNA reads TGTGCCAGCAGGTTAAGCCCCACAGGGGAAAGCTACGAGCAGTACTTC.

The CDR3 DNA sequence: TGTGCCAGCAGTTACGGGCAGGGCCAAGGCACAGATACGCAGTATTTT. Translation gives CASSYGQGQGTDTQYF. The chain combines TRBV6-5 with TRBJ2-3; D is possibly TRBD1 (5 bases). The CDR3 length is 16 residues. Germline V CDR1 and CDR2: MNHEY, SVGAGI. Trimming removed 2 bases from V and 1 base from J, with 13 bases in between.

This clonotype was picked up many times. This chain uses TRBV11-2 with TRBJ2-7; D is undetermined. Deletions cut 2 bases from V and 0 bases from J, with 8 bases between. CDR3 length: 14 amino acids. The germline V gene has CDR1 SGHAT and CDR2 FQNNGV. The CDR3 region is CASSLSRTSYEQYV. The CDR3, as DNA: TGTGCCAGCAGCTTATCGCGGACCTCCTACGAGCAGTACGTC.

The J gene is TRBJ2-7, the V gene TRBV2; no clear D gene. V lost 3 bases and J lost 6, with 6 bases in between. The CDR3 length is 11 residues. Germline V gene lookup returns CDR1 SNHLY and CDR2 FYNNEI. The DNA of the CDR3 is TGTGCCAGCAGTGATATTTCCGAGCAGTACTTC. Translation: CASSDISEQYF.

In this sample, this clonotype turned up many times. The DNA of the CDR3 is TGTGCCAGCAGCCAAGGGACAGGGGCAACTAATGAAAAACTGTTTTTT. This codes for CASSQGTGATNEKLFF. This chain connects TRBV7-9 to TRBJ1-4; 10 nucleotides agree with TRBD1. The J segment lost 0 bases and the V segment lost 5 bases, leaving 3 bases of the junction unmatched. The CDR3 is made up of 16 amino acids. Per germline, CDR1 SEHNR and CDR2 FQNEAQ (reference sequence).

This clonotype has a handful of counts. The chain carries TRBV7-9 and TRBJ2-3; 9 bases align to TRBD2. Germline values: CDR1 SEHNR, CDR2 FQNEAQ (reference sequence). CDR3 length: 20 amino acids. With V trimmed by 1 base and J by 0 bases, 14 bases remained unmatched. In nucleotides, the CDR3 is TGTGCCAGCAGCTTAGGGCTTGTACGGCTAGCGGGGAGAAGCACAGATACGCAGTATTTT. The encoded protein is CASSLGLVRLAGRSTDTQYF.

This clonotype came up a few times. The V gene is TRBV7-2, the J gene TRBJ2-7; possibly TRBD2 for D (5 bases). V lost 5 bases and J 3 bases, leaving 11 bases between the germline ends. CDR1 and CDR2 (germline): SGHTA, FQGNSA. CDR3 size: 13 residues. CDR3 in amino acids: CASSQSRDYEQYV. CDR3 bases: TGTGCCAGCAGCCAGTCCCGGGACTACGAGCAGTACGTC.

This clonotype was seen a handful of times. J is TRBJ1-2 and V is TRBV5-4; 11 bases agree with TRBD1. Trimming at V came to 5 bases and at J to 3 bases, leaving 0 bases not matched to a gene. The CDR3 is made up of 13 amino acids. Per germline, CDR1 SGHNT and CDR2 YYREEE (reference sequence). As DNA, the CDR3 is TGTGCCAGCAGGGGACAGGGGGACTATGGCTACACCTTC. Translation: CASRGQGDYGYTF.

The table lists this clonotype with many counts. The chain employs TRBV7-2 and TRBJ2-2, with no clear D. Germline CDR1 SGHTA, CDR2 FQGNSA. The length of the CDR3 is 13 residues. The ends were cut back, 3 bases at V and 7 bases at J, with 9 bases in the middle. CDR3 nucleotide sequence: TGTGCCAGCAGCTTCTTTACCAGCGGGGAGCTGTTTTTT. This sequence encodes CASSFFTSGELFF.

In its sample, this clonotype was seen many times. The CDR3 DNA reads as TGTGCCAGCAGTGCCCTGGTCACCGGGGAGCTGTTTTTT. As protein: CASSALVTGELFF. The chain employs TRBV2 and TRBJ2-2, with D unresolved. This CDR3 is 13 amino acids long. V was cut by 4 bases and J by 4 bases, with 7 bases left in between. Germline-derived CDR1 and CDR2 are SNHLY and FYNNEI.

This clonotype was counted many times. At one end the junction does not follow the germline gene, possibly because of a read error. This chain joins TRBV18 and TRBJ1-1; D is possibly TRBD1 (6 bases). CDR3 length equals 15 residues. Germline-derived CDR1 and CDR2 are KGHSH and LQKENI. In DNA form, the CDR3 reads TGTGCCAGCTCCCCACTAGGGGGAAAGGACACTGAAGCTTTCTTT. This translates into CASSPLGGKDTEAFF.

This clonotype was recorded a few times. The chain links TRBV29-1 to TRBJ2-7; D perhaps matches TRBD1 (6 bases). Germline CDR1 is SQVTM and CDR2 is ANQGSEA. The V gene lost 7 bases and the J gene lost 2 bases, with 12 bases spanning the gap. The CDR3 consists of 12 residues. CDR3 residues: CSAWGPAYEQYF. The CDR3 DNA sequence: TGCAGCGCCTGGGGGCCGGCCTACGAGCAGTACTTC.

In its sample, this clonotype was seen a few times. J is TRBJ2-1 and V is TRBV12-3 or TRBV12-4; 7 bases map to TRBD1. After removal of 5 bases from V and 0 bases from J, the junction contained 7 bases not matched to a gene. The CDR3 has 16 amino acids. CDR3 coding DNA: TGTGCCAGCAGTAAGGGGGCGGAGGTCTCCTACAATGAGCAGTTCTTC. It specifies CASSKGAEVSYNEQFF.

This clonotype turned up a few times. The chain combines TRBV9 with TRBJ1-1; D perhaps matches TRBD1 (6 bases). V lost 6 bases and J 5 bases, leaving 14 bases between the germline ends. This CDR3 has 13 amino acids. Germline V gene sequence: CDR1 SGDLS, CDR2 YYNGEE. The CDR3 region has the DNA TGTGCCAGCAATGCAGGGGCTGGAACTGAAGCTTTCTTT. Translating gives CASNAGAGTEAFF.

This clonotype was seen many times. The V gene is TRBV29-1, the J gene TRBJ1-1; no definite D call. The V end was cut by 4 bases, the J end by 0 bases, with 12 bases between. Germline V gives CDR1 SQVTM, CDR2 ANQGSEA. The CDR3 length is 14 residues. In nucleotides, the CDR3 is TGCAGCGTTGTGTCTCCGGGGATGAACACTGAAGCTTTCTTT. It translates to CSVVSPGMNTEAFF.

This clonotype was observed at least ten times. One end of the junction varies from germline; a read error may be responsible. The chain employs TRBV12-3 or TRBV12-4 and TRBJ1-2; D call uncertain. This CDR3 is built from 15 residues. This chain's CDR3 is CASSLAAVGDYGYTF. The DNA for the CDR3 is TGTGCCAGCAGCTTAGCGGCAGTTGGGGACTATGGCTACACCTTC.

Here the CDR3 DNA reads TGTGCCAGCAGCTCACTACCATCGGGCACCGGGGAGCTGTTTTTT. This encodes CASSSLPSGTGELFF. The genes are TRBV5-6 and TRBJ2-2; D unresolved. Germline lookup yields CDR1 SGHDT and CDR2 YYEEEE. The CDR3 runs 15 residues. Deletions cut 3 bases from V and 4 bases from J, with 13 bases between.

This clonotype came up many times. The chain carries TRBV5-1 and TRBJ2-2; D is unclear. CDR1 and CDR2 from the germline V gene are SGHRS and YFSETQ. V lost 1 base, J lost 0 bases, and 7 bases lay in between. This CDR3 is 15 amino acids long. This CDR3 reads CASSLSPPNTGELFF. DNA for the CDR3: TGCGCCAGCAGCTTGAGCCCCCCGAACACCGGGGAGCTGTTTTTT.

The chain links TRBV20-1 to TRBJ2-1; 14 nucleotides agree with TRBD2. The CDR3 loop spans 15 amino acids. V shed 5 bases and J 6 bases; nucleotides not matched to a gene: 6. Germline assignment: CDR1 DFQATT and CDR2 SNEGSKA (reference sequence). CDR3 amino acids: CSAYSGTSGGNEQFF. In DNA form, the CDR3 reads TGCAGTGCTTATAGCGGGACTAGCGGGGGCAATGAGCAGTTCTTC.

This clonotype occurred many times. V and J are TRBV7-2 and TRBJ2-4, with 7 nucleotides matching TRBD1. The CDR3 totals 13 residues. Germline V lookup: CDR1 SGHTA, CDR2 FQGNSA. The J segment lost 4 bases and the V segment lost 7 bases, leaving 4 bases of the junction unmatched. The CDR3 loop reads CASTVQGKNIQYF. CDR3 in DNA: TGTGCCAGCACCGTACAGGGGAAAAACATTCAGTACTTC.

This clonotype was detected many times. The chain combines TRBV4-1 with TRBJ1-4, with D possibly TRBD1 on 6 matching bases. Trimming shortened V by 6 bases and J by 7 bases, and 15 bases separated the two germline ends. The CDR3 has 14 residues. CDR1 and CDR2 (germline): MGHRA, YSYEKL. In DNA form, the CDR3 reads TGCGCCAGCAGAAATACAGGGAAGTTTGAAAAACTGTTTTTT. Translation: CASRNTGKFEKLFF.

This chain uses TRBV5-1 with TRBJ1-4; D gene uncertain. Germline V gene data show CDR1 as SGHRS and CDR2 as YFSETQ. The ends were cut back, 0 bases at V and 2 bases at J, with 5 bases in the middle. CDR3 size: 14 residues. In DNA, the CDR3 is TGCGCCAGCAGCTTGGACAGCACTAATGAAAAACTGTTTTTT. Translated, it gives CASSLDSTNEKLFF.

This clonotype was observed many times. This chain connects TRBV3-1 to TRBJ2-3, with 8 bases matching TRBD2. Germline lookup yields CDR1 LGHDT and CDR2 YNNKEL (reference sequence). CDR3 size: 17 residues. V lost 1 base, J lost 4 bases, and 10 bases stayed unmatched. The CDR3 DNA reads TGTGCCAGCAGCCAAGGAAAGGGACTAGTCTCCTCAGATACGCAGTATTTT. Translating gives CASSQGKGLVSSDTQYF.